In this sample, the clone carrying this T cell receptor beta chain turned up a few times. What it binds is unknown. Germline CDR1 and CDR2: SEHNR and FQNEAQ (reference sequence). This CDR3 has 14 residues. The V gene end was trimmed by 7 bases and the J gene end by 2 bases; junction bases not matched to a gene: 5. Unique molecular identifiers were in the cDNA, with template-switch universal primer binding. TCRdb ran MiXCR on the 5' RACE reads and lists one entry per CDR3 protein. The sample comprises around 250,000 distinct CDR3 sequences, approximately 8.3% of which are singletons, and less than 4% rests with the top ten. This sample was included in a study of identical twins. Points from the study as a whole: With beta out-of-frame sequences, excess sharing by twins was weaker. Beta clonotypes that were abundant in cord blood contained fewer insertions, a pattern absent from memory repertoires.

These data were also filed under a second study, of yellow fever vaccine responses in identical twins. Turning to that study: Twins showed a vaccine T cell response that reportedly seemed partly convergent, partly personalized.

This TCR derives from a woman aged 18-30 years in good health. This rearrangement joins TRBV7-9 to TRBJ2-7; the match to TRBD2 covers 10 bases. The sequenced material came from CD8+ T cells sorted from blood. CDR3 residues: CASTHSGRAYEQYF. The CDR3, as DNA: TGTGCCAGCACCCACAGCGGGAGGGCCTACGAGCAGTACTTC.